This is a list of T cell receptor beta chains from one sample in a study of blood T cell repertoires in COVID-19. Repertoires were generated with immunoSEQ multiplex PCR, while TCRdb's copy carries only in-frame clones and drops some. Here the sample spans over 95,000 clones, 84% being singletons. Sequenced input: peripheral blood. These TCRs come from a woman aged 35 to 49 with acute or convalescent COVID-19. CDR3s include the opening cysteine and the closing phenylalanine or tryptophan. A D gene is named only where the DNA matches it firmly. Part of the rows lack a size; the others show once, few, many or a class for expanded clones.

cdr3_length: 16
v_call: TRBV9
clone_size: -
j_call: TRBJ1-3
d_call: TRBD1
cdr3_nt: TGTGCCAGCGGGGGACAGGCCGTGTCTCGCGGAAACACCATATATTTT
cdr3_aa: CASGGQAVSRGNTIYF

cdr3_length: 15
v_call: TRBV7-2
clone_size: -
j_call: TRBJ2-5
d_call: TRBD2
cdr3_nt: TGTGCCAGCAGCTTAGTAGCGGGGTACCAAGAGACCCAGTACTTC
cdr3_aa: CASSLVAGYQETQYF

cdr3_length: 16
v_call: TRBV3-1/TRBV3-2
clone_size: -
j_call: TRBJ2-2
d_call: -
cdr3_nt: TGTGCCAGCAGCCAGCAGGAGAGGGAGGACACCGGGGAGCTGTTTTTT
cdr3_aa: CASSQQEREDTGELFF

cdr3_length: 14
v_call: TRBV3-1/TRBV3-2
clone_size: -
j_call: TRBJ2-7
d_call: -
cdr3_nt: TGTGCCAGCAGCCAAGGTCCCGGCAGGGACGAGCAGTACTTC
cdr3_aa: CASSQGPGRDEQYF

cdr3_length: 15
v_call: TRBV7-9
clone_size: -
j_call: TRBJ2-3
d_call: -
cdr3_nt: TGTGCCGGCGAGAGGGGACTTATAAGCACAGATACGCAGTATTTT
cdr3_aa: CAGERGLISTDTQYF

cdr3_length: 15
v_call: TRBV21-1
clone_size: -
j_call: TRBJ2-7
d_call: -
cdr3_nt: TGTGCCAGCAGCAAGCGACAGGGGACCACCTACGAGCAGTACTTC
cdr3_aa: CASSKRQGTTYEQYF

cdr3_length: 15
v_call: TRBV24-1
clone_size: -
j_call: TRBJ1-2
d_call: TRBD1
cdr3_nt: TGTGCCCCCGGGACAGGGGAAAGGGAACTCTATGGCTACACCTTC
cdr3_aa: CAPGTGERELYGYTF

cdr3_length: 14
v_call: TRBV15
clone_size: -
j_call: TRBJ1-1
d_call: TRBD1
cdr3_nt: TGTGCCACCAGCACGGGGACAGGGAGAAATGAAGCTTTCTTT
cdr3_aa: CATSTGTGRNEAFF

cdr3_length: 14
v_call: TRBV6-6
clone_size: -
j_call: TRBJ2-2
d_call: -
cdr3_nt: TGTGCCAGCAGTTCCAGGGTCTACACCGGGGAGCTGTTTTTT
cdr3_aa: CASSSRVYTGELFF

cdr3_length: 13
v_call: TRBV6-1
clone_size: -
j_call: TRBJ1-2
d_call: -
cdr3_nt: TGTGCCAGCAGTGAAGGTAGACTCGGGGGCTACACCTTC
cdr3_aa: CASSEGRLGGYTF

cdr3_length: 14
v_call: TRBV2
clone_size: -
j_call: TRBJ2-3
d_call: TRBD1
cdr3_nt: TGTGCCAGCAGTGGACAGGGGATCACAGATACGCAGTATTTT
cdr3_aa: CASSGQGITDTQYF

cdr3_length: 15
v_call: TRBV5-6
clone_size: once
j_call: TRBJ1-5
d_call: TRBD1
cdr3_nt: TGTGCCAGCAGCTTGTGGTGGGACAGGGAAAAGCCCCAGCATTTT
cdr3_aa: CASSLWWDREKPQHF

cdr3_length: 16
v_call: TRBV5-4
clone_size: -
j_call: TRBJ1-1
d_call: -
cdr3_nt: TGTGCCAGCAGCTTGGGGTCAGGCCACCCGGACACTGAAGCTTTCTTT
cdr3_aa: CASSLGSGHPDTEAFF

cdr3_length: 16
v_call: TRBV11-3
clone_size: -
j_call: TRBJ1-3
d_call: TRBD1
cdr3_nt: TGTGCCAGCAGCTCAGGACAGGGGTTATCTGGAAACACCATATATTTT
cdr3_aa: CASSSGQGLSGNTIYF

cdr3_length: 13
v_call: TRBV29-1
clone_size: -
j_call: TRBJ2-1
d_call: -
cdr3_nt: TGCAGCCATCTTTTCCCTTTGGGGAGTGAGCAGTTCTTC
cdr3_aa: CSHLFPLGSEQFF

cdr3_length: 15
v_call: TRBV27
clone_size: -
j_call: TRBJ2-1
d_call: TRBD2
cdr3_nt: TGTGCCAGCAGGAGGACTAGCGGGGGGGCCCATGAGCAGTTCTTC
cdr3_aa: CASRRTSGGAHEQFF

cdr3_length: 14
v_call: TRBV6-5
clone_size: once
j_call: TRBJ2-1
d_call: -
cdr3_nt: TGTGCCACCTCAAGGGGGATGGCGGTGGGTGAGCAGTTCTTC
cdr3_aa: CATSRGMAVGEQFF

cdr3_length: 16
v_call: TRBV3-1/TRBV3-2
clone_size: -
j_call: TRBJ2-5
d_call: TRBD2
cdr3_nt: TGTGCCAGCAGCTCTAGCGGGGGGCCTAACCAAGAGACCCAGTACTTC
cdr3_aa: CASSSSGGPNQETQYF

cdr3_length: 16
v_call: TRBV5-4
clone_size: -
j_call: TRBJ1-2
d_call: -
cdr3_nt: TGTGCCAGCAGCTTGGAACTAAGGGGCTACGACTATGGCTACACCTTC
cdr3_aa: CASSLELRGYDYGYTF

cdr3_length: 15
v_call: TRBV7-9
clone_size: -
j_call: TRBJ2-2
d_call: -
cdr3_nt: TGTGCCAGCAGCTTTGGGAGTGGGAACACCGGGGAGCTGTTTTTT
cdr3_aa: CASSFGSGNTGELFF